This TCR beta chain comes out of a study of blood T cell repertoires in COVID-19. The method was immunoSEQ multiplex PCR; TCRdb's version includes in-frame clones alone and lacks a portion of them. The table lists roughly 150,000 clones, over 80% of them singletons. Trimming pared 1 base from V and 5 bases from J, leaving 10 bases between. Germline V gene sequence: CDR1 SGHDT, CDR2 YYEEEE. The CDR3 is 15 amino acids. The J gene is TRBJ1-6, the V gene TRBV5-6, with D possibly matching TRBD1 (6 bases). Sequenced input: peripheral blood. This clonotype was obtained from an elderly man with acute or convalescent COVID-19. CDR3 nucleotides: TGTGCCAGCAGCTTGTGGACAGTCGATAATTCACCCCTCCACTTT. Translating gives CASSLWTVDNSPLHF.